These 2 T cell receptor beta chains were sequenced from one sample in a study of blood T cell repertoires in COVID-19. Method: immunoSEQ multiplex PCR; TCRdb's copy keeps in-frame clones and lacks some. The sample holds 130,000 or so clones; around 77% are singletons and the top ten take over 7%. The sample consisted of peripheral blood. The receptors stem from a human donor in a cohort sampled during active COVID-19.

The chain joins TRBV10-2 to TRBJ1-1, with 9 bases that match TRBD1. This CDR3 is built from 16 residues. J was trimmed by 7 bases and V by 6 bases; bases with no gene match: 15. CDR1 and CDR2 from the germline V gene are WSHSY and SAAADI. CDR3 sequence (DNA): TGCGCCAGCAGAGAGCAATTGACAGGGGGATATAATGAAGCTTTCTTT. The encoded protein is CASREQLTGGYNEAFF.

J is TRBJ1-2 and V is TRBV14, with D unresolved. Per germline, CDR1 SGHDN and CDR2 FVKESK. Trimming took off 0 bases at V and 2 bases at J, with 19 bases between the two ends. There are 18 residues in the CDR3. Here the CDR3 DNA reads TGTGCCAGCAGCCAAGAAACGGGAGAGGTGAACAGCAACTATGGCTACACCTTC. It specifies CASSQETGEVNSNYGYTF. The whole variable domain, remainder taken from reference TRBV14 and TRBJ1-2, is EAGVTQFPSHSVIEKGQTVTLRCDPISGHDNLYWYRRVMGKEIKFLLHFVKESKQDESGMPNNRFLAERTGGTYSTLKVQPAELEDSGVYFCASSQETGEVNSNYGYTFGSGTRLTVV.